This T cell receptor (beta chain) was captured by sequencing in a study of T cell changes during pregnancy in multiple sclerosis. Clones were sequenced by immunoSEQ multiplex PCR, and TCRdb holds only the in-frame ones, with some missing. The table includes about 64,000 clones, roughly 87% detected once. The CDR3 runs to 15 residues. The J segment lost 5 bases and the V segment lost 4 bases, leaving 7 bases of the junction unmatched. From germline, CDR1 is LNHDA and CDR2 SQIVND (reference sequence). V gene TRBV19 combines with J gene TRBJ2-7; TRBD1 agrees at 11 bases. The receptor's source is a female donor in good health, enrolled as a control in a pregnancy study. Sequenced material: peripheral blood, taken in the second trimester of pregnancy. The CDR3 nucleotides are TGTGCCAGTAGTACTCCGGGACAGGGGGACGACGAGCAGTACTTC. Translated, it gives CASSTPGQGDDEQYF. Complete variable domain (other parts from reference TRBV19 and TRBJ2-7): DGGITQSPKYLFRKEGQNVTLSCEQNLNHDAMYWYRQDPGQGLRLIYYSQIVNDFQKGDIAEGYSVSREKKESFPLTVTSAQKNPTAFYLCASSTPGQGDDEQYFGPGTRLTVT.